These 32 T cell receptor beta chains share one sample of origin, sequenced in a study of blood T cell repertoires in COVID-19 (dated by TCRdb to 2018 to 2021). The receptor library was made with the immunoSEQ multiplex PCR assay. What TCRdb holds here is the immuneACCESS table cut down to in-frame rearrangements. Part of the clones is not present; checked against another copy, under half of the missing clones reflect an unresolved V gene, and the others are unexplained. The sample table lists roughly 150,000 clones, approximately 85% of them with a count of one. Approximately 2.6% of the sample is taken by the ten largest. The specimen sequenced was peripheral blood. These receptors originate from a woman over 75 with COVID-19, enrolled during active disease.

The chain couples TRBV2 to TRBJ1-4; TRBD1 aligns across 9 bases. CDR1 is SNHLY and CDR2 is FYNNEI in the germline V gene. This CDR3 is 15 amino acids long. J was trimmed by 6 bases and V by 0 bases; bases with no gene match: 2. The CDR3 region has the DNA TGTGCCAGCAGTGAAGCTGGGGACAGGGATGAAAAACTGTTTTTT. Translated: CASSEAGDRDEKLFF.

There are many counts of this clone. The chain recombines TRBV27 with TRBJ2-7; maybe TRBD2 (5 bases). V dropped 5 bases and J dropped 6 bases, with 11 bases sitting between them. This CDR3 region has 12 residues. Germline V CDR1 and CDR2: MNHEY, SMNVEV (reference sequence). The CDR3 sequence: CASSPSGVEQYF. As DNA, the CDR3 is TGTGCCAGCAGTCCCTCCGGGGTCGAGCAGTACTTC.

This clone was counted once. The genes are TRBV18 and TRBJ1-2, with 7 nucleotides matching TRBD1. CDR1 and CDR2 from the germline V gene are KGHSH and LQKENI. V gave up 6 bases and J gave up 4 bases; unmatched junction bases: 8. The CDR3 is 14 amino acids. In DNA, the CDR3 is TGTGCCAGCTCGGCGGACAGGACGCTCTATGGCTACACCTTC. This gives the protein CASSADRTLYGYTF.

The V call is TRBV11-1, the J call TRBJ2-3; the D is unclear. The CDR3 extends over 15 amino acids. CDR1 is SGHAT, CDR2 FQDESV, per germline (reference sequence). V gave up 6 bases and J gave up 0 bases, with 13 bases separating them. CDR3 DNA: TGTGCCAGCAGTTATACAGTAACTAGCACAGATACGCAGTATTTT. This encodes CASSYTVTSTDTQYF. Supplemented by reference TRBV11-1 and TRBJ2-3, the full variable domain reads EAEVAQSPRYKITEKSQAVAFWCDPISGHATLYWYRQILGQGPELLVQFQDESVVDDSQLPKDRFSAERLKGVDSTLKIQPAELGDSAMYLCASSYTVTSTDTQYFGPGTRLTVL.

This clone was counted a single time. The chain recombines TRBV18 with TRBJ1-6, with D possibly TRBD1 on 6 matching bases. The CDR3 consists of 16 residues. CDR1 KGHSH and CDR2 LQKENI come from the germline V gene. Trimming removed 1 base from V and 0 bases from J, with 7 bases in between. The CDR3 region is CASSPLDSSYNSPLHF. Written as DNA, the CDR3 is TGTGCCAGCTCACCACTGGACAGCTCCTATAATTCACCCCTCCACTTT.

The chain uses TRBV30 and TRBJ2-5; D might be TRBD2 (5 bases). V was shortened by 2 bases and J by 7 bases, with 11 bases between the two germline ends. The germline V gene has CDR1 GTSNPN and CDR2 SVGIG (reference sequence). The CDR3 is 12 residues long. In DNA form, the CDR3 reads TGTGCCTGGAGTAACGGGGTGGGGACCCAGTACTTC. Protein: CAWSNGVGTQYF. Combining the CDR3 with reference TRBV30 and TRBJ2-5 gives the whole variable domain SQTIHQWPATLVQPVGSPLSLECTVEGTSNPNLYWYRQAAGRGLQLLFYSVGIGQISSEVPQNLSASRPQDRQFILSSKKLLLSDSGFYLCAWSNGVGTQYFGPGTRLLVL.

The V and J genes are TRBV6-4 and TRBJ2-7, with D possibly being TRBD2 (6 bases). Germline CDR1 reads MRHNA; CDR2 reads SNTAGT. Deletions cut 4 bases from V and 2 bases from J, with 12 bases between. The CDR3 is 14 residues long. CDR3 coding DNA: TGTGCCAGCAGTGTCCCGGGAGCCCCCTACGAGCAGTACTTC. Its translation: CASSVPGAPYEQYF.

The chain has TRBV4-1 and TRBJ1-5, with D perhaps TRBD1 (5 bases). Per the germline V gene, CDR1 is MGHRA and CDR2 is YSYEKL. This CDR3 is built from 15 residues. Trimming took 2 bases from V and 3 from J, leaving 11 bases between them. CDR3 amino acids: CASSQQGLINQPQHF. As DNA, the CDR3 is TGCGCCAGCAGCCAACAGGGCCTTATCAATCAGCCCCAGCATTTT.

This rearrangement joins TRBV7-9 to TRBJ2-3; D unresolved. The CDR3 length is 12 residues. CDR1 and CDR2 (germline): SEHNR, FQNEAQ (reference sequence). V lost 6 bases to trimming and J lost 7 bases, with 11 bases between them. The CDR3 coding sequence is TGTGCCAGCAGTGTACCCACTTATACGCAGTATTTT. It is translated as CASSVPTYTQYF.

This clone was detected only a few times. The chain combines TRBV9 with TRBJ2-3; 11 positions agree with TRBD2. Germline assignment: CDR1 SGDLS and CDR2 YYNGEE. The CDR3 has 14 residues. J gave up 5 bases and V 2 bases, and 1 base lay outside the gene matches. Here the CDR3 DNA reads TGTGCCAGCAGCGTTAGCGGGGGGGGAGATACGCAGTATTTT. It yields the protein CASSVSGGGDTQYF.

The V gene is TRBV4-2, the J gene TRBJ1-3; 8 positions agree with TRBD1. Germline-derived CDR1 and CDR2 are LGHNA and YNFKEQ. Losses at the gene ends were 5 bases for V and 0 bases for J; bases not matched to a gene: 9. CDR3 length: 17 amino acids. CDR3: CASSSPGQALSGNTIYF. CDR3 coding DNA: TGTGCCAGCAGCTCTCCGGGACAGGCGCTCTCTGGAAACACCATATATTTT.

The V call is TRBV5-5, the J call TRBJ2-7, with 14 bases fitting TRBD2. With V trimmed by 3 bases and J by 7 bases, 3 bases remained unmatched. Germline V gives CDR1 SGHKS, CDR2 YYEKEE (reference sequence). The CDR3 has 14 amino acids. CDR3 nucleotide sequence: TGTGCCAGCAGCTCGGGACTAGCGGGAGTTGAGCAGTACTTC. This gives the protein CASSSGLAGVEQYF.

This chain uses TRBV10-1 with TRBJ2-7; a possible D gene is TRBD1 (6 bases). The CDR3 extends over 15 amino acids. Germline V lookup: CDR1 WNHNN, CDR2 SYGVQD (reference sequence). Trimming removed 0 bases at V and 2 bases at J, with 11 bases between. CDR3 nucleotides: TGCGCCAGCAGTGAGTCCTGGACAGTTCCCTACGAGCAGTACTTC. Residues: CASSESWTVPYEQYF.

The genes are TRBV15 and TRBJ2-7, with TRBD2 as a possible D gene (6 bases). V lost 0 bases and J lost 7, with 19 bases in between. Per the germline V gene, CDR1 is LNHNV and CDR2 is YYDKDF (reference sequence). The CDR3 runs 16 residues. CDR3 region: CATSREGGLIFGEQYF. Here the CDR3 DNA reads TGTGCCACCAGCAGAGAGGGGGGTCTGATATTTGGGGAGCAGTACTTC. The full variable domain, rest sourced from reference TRBV15 and TRBJ2-7, is DAMVIQNPRYQVTQFGKPVTLSCSQTLNHNVMYWYQQKSSQAPKLLFHYYDKDFNNEADTPDNFQSRRPNTSFCFLDIRSPGLGDTAMYLCATSREGGLIFGEQYFGPGTRLTVT.

The rearrangement joins TRBV28 to TRBJ2-4; a weak D match, TRBD1 (6 bases). The V gene's germline CDR1 is MDHEN and CDR2 SYDVKM. CDR3 size: 15 residues. V gave up 6 bases and J gave up 9 bases, with 21 bases separating them. Here the CDR3 DNA reads TGTGCCAGCAGCCATGACAGGCCCGGGAATACCATTCAGTACTTC. Translating gives CASSHDRPGNTIQYF.

The V gene is TRBV27, the J gene TRBJ2-2, with TRBD1 identical over 9 bases. CDR1 MNHEY and CDR2 SMNVEV come from the germline V gene (reference sequence). CDR3 length equals 15 residues. J lost 6 bases, V lost 6 bases, and 8 bases had no gene match. The CDR3 here is CASRDRGQYSGELFF. As DNA, the CDR3 is TGTGCCAGCAGGGACAGGGGACAGTATTCCGGGGAGCTGTTTTTT.

The V and J genes are TRBV5-4 and TRBJ1-1, with D possibly matching TRBD1 (5 bases). The germline V gene has CDR1 SGHNT and CDR2 YYREEE (reference sequence). Trimming took 6 bases from V and 2 from J, leaving 14 bases between them. The CDR3 covers 14 residues. The CDR3, as DNA: TGTGCCAGCACGCGGGGGGTTGTCAACACTGAAGCTTTCTTT. It is translated as CASTRGVVNTEAFF. The whole variable domain, remainder taken from reference TRBV5-4 and TRBJ1-1, is ETGVTQSPTHLIKTRGQQVTLRCSSQSGHNTVSWYQQALGQGPQFIFQYYREEENGRGNFPPRFSGLQFPNYSSELNVNALELDDSALYLCASTRGVVNTEAFFGQGTRLTVV.

The genes are TRBV5-4 and TRBJ2-6, with 8 positions matching TRBD1. The CDR3 sequence is 19 residues long. V lost 4 bases and J lost 0; bases outside the gene matches: 12. CDR1 SGHNT and CDR2 YYREEE come from the germline V gene (reference sequence). For the CDR3, the DNA is TGTGCCAGCAGCCCCCGGACGGGACAGGTCCTCTCTGGGGCCAACGTCCTGACTTTC. Its protein is CASSPRTGQVLSGANVLTF. Full variable domain (outside the CDR3, taken from reference TRBV5-4 and TRBJ2-6): ETGVTQSPTHLIKTRGQQVTLRCSSQSGHNTVSWYQQALGQGPQFIFQYYREEENGRGNFPPRFSGLQFPNYSSELNVNALELDDSALYLCASSPRTGQVLSGANVLTFGAGSRLTVL.

The V gene is TRBV7-2, the J gene TRBJ2-3; TRBD2 matches 8 bases. Trimming removed 3 bases from V and 1 base from J; junction bases left unmatched: 0. In germline, CDR1 is SGHTA, CDR2 FQGNSA. CDR3 length: 14 amino acids. CDR3 region: CASSFGGGTDTQYF. For the CDR3, the DNA is TGTGCCAGCAGCTTCGGGGGGGGCACAGATACGCAGTATTTT.

This clone was seen just once. The chain employs TRBV19 and TRBJ2-1, with 9 nucleotides matching TRBD2. Per the germline V gene, CDR1 is LNHDA and CDR2 is SQIVND (reference sequence). The CDR3 sequence is 15 residues long. V trimming: 6 bases; J trimming: 8 bases; junction bases outside the gene matches: 11. CDR3 in DNA: TGTGCCAGTAGGAATCAAGCGGGAGGCCAATATGAGCAGTTCTTC. It yields the protein CASRNQAGGQYEQFF.

J is TRBJ1-2 and V is TRBV28, with D perhaps matching TRBD1 (6 bases). CDR3 length: 13 amino acids. V was trimmed by 10 bases and J by 3 bases, leaving 15 bases between them. Germline V lookup: CDR1 MDHEN, CDR2 SYDVKM. The CDR3 DNA is TGTGCCACCGTTGACAGGCGCGACTATGGCTACACCTTC. Its protein product is CATVDRRDYGYTF.

V usage is TRBV18 and J usage is TRBJ1-2; D gene unclear. The germline V gene encodes CDR1 KGHSH and CDR2 LQKENI. The CDR3 consists of 14 residues. Trimming left V 6 bases short and J 4 bases short, with 15 bases between. The CDR3 loop is CASSSRGEIYGYTF. Here the CDR3 DNA reads TGTGCCAGCTCGTCGCGGGGAGAGATCTATGGCTACACCTTC.

This sequence joins TRBV10-3 and TRBJ2-5; D gene unclear. The CDR3 covers 15 residues. V dropped 6 bases and J dropped 5 bases, with 19 bases sitting between them. Germline CDR1 reads ENHRY; CDR2 reads SYGVKD. The CDR3 nucleotides are TGTGCCATCAGCCTAACCGAGGTTGGTGTCGAGACCCAGTACTTC. This codes for CAISLTEVGVETQYF.

This clone is a singleton in its sample. The chain has TRBV12-3 or TRBV12-4 and TRBJ2-1, with TRBD1 identical over 10 bases. The CDR3 length is 13 residues. V lost 7 bases and J lost 9; bases outside the gene matches: 6. CDR3 residues: CASTQTGGLEQFF. DNA for the CDR3: TGTGCCAGCACCCAGACAGGGGGCCTTGAGCAGTTCTTC.

The chain uses TRBV5-4 and TRBJ1-2, with D tentatively TRBD1 (6 bases). Germline-derived CDR1 and CDR2 are SGHNT and YYREEE (reference sequence). This CDR3 spans 16 amino acids. V lost 4 bases and J lost 0, with 16 bases in between. The CDR3 reads CASSPTDRYPNYGYTF. CDR3 DNA sequence: TGTGCCAGCAGCCCGACCGACAGGTACCCTAACTATGGCTACACCTTC.

V usage is TRBV2 and J usage is TRBJ2-3; the D gene is possibly TRBD2 (6 bases). The germline V gene has CDR1 SNHLY and CDR2 FYNNEI. The CDR3 contains 12 residues. Trimming removed 1 base at V and 11 bases at J, with 10 bases between. CDR3 sequence reads: CASSEGSGWQYF. The CDR3 region has the DNA TGTGCCAGCAGTGAAGGGAGCGGGTGGCAGTATTTT. The full variable domain, completed using reference TRBV2 and TRBJ2-3, is EPEVTQTPSHQVTQMGQEVILRCVPISNHLYFYWYRQILGQKVEFLVSFYNNEISEKSEIFDDQFSVERPDGSNFTLKIRSTKLEDSAMYFCASSEGSGWQYFGPGTRLTVL.

The chain joins TRBV7-3 to TRBJ1-2; 8 nucleotides line up with TRBD1. The CDR3 is made up of 18 amino acids. V lost 1 base, J lost 0 bases, and 10 bases stayed unmatched. The germline V gene has CDR1 SGHTA and CDR2 FQGTGA. For the CDR3, the DNA is TGTGCCAGCAGCTTAAAGGCTGGGACAGGTGGATCTAACTATGGCTACACCTTC. Translating it yields CASSLKAGTGGSNYGYTF.

The genes are TRBV3-1 (or the pseudogene TRBV3-2) and TRBJ1-4; D unclear. The germline V gene encodes CDR1 LGHDT and CDR2 YNNKEL (reference sequence). V was trimmed by 1 base and J by 0 bases, leaving 9 bases between them. CDR3 size: 16 residues. The CDR3 nucleotides are TGTGCCAGCAGCCAAGGCAGATTCTCAACTAATGAAAAACTGTTTTTT. This sequence encodes CASSQGRFSTNEKLFF.

The chain is built from TRBV5-1 and TRBJ2-1, with 8 bases aligning to TRBD1. Losses at the gene ends were 4 bases for V and 0 bases for J; bases not matched to a gene: 3. The germline CDR1 and CDR2 sequences are SGHRS and YFSETQ. The CDR3 contains 15 residues. The CDR3 spells CASSGQGASYNEQFF. The CDR3 bases are TGCGCCAGCAGCGGGCAGGGGGCCTCCTACAATGAGCAGTTCTTC.

A single count supports this clone. V and J are TRBV5-1 and TRBJ1-2; the match to TRBD1 covers 8 bases. This CDR3 contains 14 residues. Germline lookup yields CDR1 SGHRS and CDR2 YFSETQ. V lost 1 base and J lost 7; bases outside the gene matches: 6. CDR3 protein: CASSLLQGVGGYTF. The CDR3 region has the DNA TGCGCCAGCAGCTTGTTACAGGGGGTCGGTGGCTACACCTTC.

The rearrangement joins TRBV24-1 to TRBJ2-2, with D possibly matching TRBD2 (6 bases). CDR1 is KGHDR, CDR2 SFDVKD, per germline. With 5 bases removed from V and 6 bases from J, the gap between germline ends came to 9 bases. The CDR3 is made up of 13 amino acids. CDR3 loop: CATSAWGAGELFF. CDR3 nucleotides: TGTGCCACCAGTGCTTGGGGGGCCGGGGAGCTGTTTTTT.

V and J are TRBV4-2 and TRBJ1-1, with 10 bases aligning to TRBD1. From germline, CDR1 is LGHNA and CDR2 YNFKEQ. The CDR3 is 14 residues long. V gave up 1 base and J gave up 12 bases; unmatched junction bases: 8. CDR3 DNA: TGTGCCAGCAGCCAAGCGGGACAGGGGAGGCAAACTTTCTTT. It encodes CASSQAGQGRQTFF.